A selection of T cell receptor beta chains follows, all from one sample in a study of blood T cell repertoires in COVID-19. Repertoires were generated with immunoSEQ multiplex PCR, while TCRdb's copy carries only in-frame clones and drops some. The sample shows about 76,000 clones, approximately 78% of them seen only once. Sequencing was done on a sample of peripheral blood. The receptors come from an older woman with acute or convalescent COVID-19. Each CDR3 is given with its conserved first and last residue. The order of the fields is D gene, V gene, clone size, J gene, CDR3 DNA, CDR3 protein. D genes are given only for firm matches. Where a row states a size, it is once, few, many or the class of an expanded clone; other rows omit it.

TRBD2	TRBV28	NA	TRBJ2-1	TGTGCCAGCAGCCCCGGGACTAGGCGGGTCGGAGAGCAGTTCTTC	CASSPGTRRVGEQFF
TRBD1	TRBV4-3	NA	TRBJ1-2	TGCGCCAGCAGCCAAGCCAGGGGGGCGGGAGGCTACACCTTC	CASSQARGAGGYTF
NA	TRBV19	NA	TRBJ1-6	TGTGCCAGTAGTACAGATCCACGGGATTCACCCCTCCACTTT	CASSTDPRDSPLHF
TRBD1	TRBV18	NA	TRBJ2-3	TGTGCCAGCTCACCTTCGACAGGGCCAGATACGCAGTATTTT	CASSPSTGPDTQYF
NA	TRBV12-3/TRBV12-4	NA	TRBJ1-2	TGTGCCAGCACCCGTTCCCGGGGAAACGGCTACACCTTC	CASTRSRGNGYTF
TRBD2	TRBV5-1	NA	TRBJ2-1	TGCGCCAGCAGCTTGTATAGCGGGGGAAATGAGCAGTTCTTC	CASSLYSGGNEQFF
TRBD1	TRBV19	NA	TRBJ2-4	TGTGCCAGTACCCCGGGACAGGGGGAAACTCGTATAGCCAAAAACATTCAGTACTTC	CASTPGQGETRIAKNIQYF
TRBD1	TRBV18	NA	TRBJ1-6	TGTGCCAGCTCACCACGGACAGGGGTTGGTTCACCCCTCCACTTT	CASSPRTGVGSPLHF
NA	TRBV6-1	NA	TRBJ2-1	TGTGCCAGCAGTGAACGAACTAGCTACTACAATGAGCAGTTCTTC	CASSERTSYYNEQFF
TRBD1	TRBV4-1	NA	TRBJ1-2	TGCGCCAGCAGCCAAGATCCCGGGACAGGGGGCTATGGCTACACCTTC	CASSQDPGTGGYGYTF
NA	TRBV24-1	NA	TRBJ2-3	TGTGCCACCAGTGATCGGAGACAGGTTTATACGCAGTATTTT	CATSDRRQVYTQYF
TRBD2	TRBV7-2	NA	TRBJ2-5	TGTGCCAGCAGCTTAGCGATCGCGGGGGGAGAGACCCAGTACTTC	CASSLAIAGGETQYF
NA	TRBV29-1	NA	TRBJ2-5	TGCAGCGTAGGGGTCCAAGAGACCCAGTACTTC	CSVGVQETQYF
TRBD1	TRBV6-2/TRBV6-3	NA	TRBJ2-1	TGTGCCAGCAGTCAGCGATGGGGACAGGAGTATGAGCAGTTCTTC	CASSQRWGQEYEQFF
TRBD1	TRBV27	NA	TRBJ2-3	TGTGCCAGCAGTTCCCCGGGACAGGGGGCGTTGGATACGCAGTATTTT	CASSSPGQGALDTQYF
TRBD1	TRBV5-6	NA	TRBJ1-6	TGTGCCAGCAGCGTGAGACGGGACAGCCATAATTCACCCCTCCACTTT	CASSVRRDSHNSPLHF
TRBD1	TRBV10-2	NA	TRBJ1-5	TGCGCCAGCAGTGCACAGGGGAATCAGCCCCAGCATTTT	CASSAQGNQPQHF
TRBD1	TRBV9	few	TRBJ1-3	TGTGCCAGCAGCGCTAATTCCGGGACAGGGAACACCATATATTTT	CASSANSGTGNTIYF
TRBD2	TRBV7-3	NA	TRBJ2-3	TGTGCCAGCAGCTTAGCCCCTAGCGGGGTCGCAGATACGCAGTATTTT	CASSLAPSGVADTQYF
NA	TRBV23-1	few	TRBJ1-5	TGCGCCAGCACTCTCCAGAGGGAGGTTAATAGCAATCAGCCCCAGCATTTT	CASTLQREVNSNQPQHF
TRBD1	TRBV4-3	NA	TRBJ1-1	TGCGCCAGCAGCCAAGATATAACAGGGGGCATGAACACTGAAGCTTTCTTT	CASSQDITGGMNTEAFF
NA	TRBV2	NA	TRBJ1-2	TGTGCCAGCAGTGAGGGACTTATCTCTGGCTACACCTTC	CASSEGLISGYTF
TRBD1	TRBV7-2	few	TRBJ2-2	TGTGCCAGCAGTCGGGACAGCCGGACCGGGGAGCTGTTTTTT	CASSRDSRTGELFF
TRBD1	TRBV19	NA	TRBJ2-6	TGTGCCACAGCCGAGACAGGGGATGCTGGGGCCAACGTCCTGACTTTC	CATAETGDAGANVLTF
TRBD1	TRBV11-2	NA	TRBJ1-1	TGTGCCAGCAGCTCAGGACAGGGGGCTTTGAACACTGAAGCTTTCTTT	CASSSGQGALNTEAFF